Below are 18 T cell receptor beta chains sequenced from a single sample in a study of cytomegalovirus exposure and HLA in healthy donors. Amplification used 60 Vbeta primers and 13 Jbeta primers. Libraries were prepared by immunoSEQ multiplex PCR; TCRdb keeps only in-frame clonotypes and omits some of them. The table gives approximately 140,000 clones; the top ten clones make up less than 3.5% of it. The sample was PBMCs. The source is a man in his forties in good health and CMV-seronegative.

V is TRBV19 and J is TRBJ1-1; D is ambiguous. Trimming removed 7 bases from V and 1 base from J, with 10 bases in between. Germline V gene data show CDR1 as LNHDA and CDR2 as SQIVND (reference sequence). This CDR3 spans 13 amino acids. The DNA for the CDR3 is TGTGCCAGTATCCCTGCAGAGAACACTGAAGCTTTCTTT. It yields the protein CASIPAENTEAFF.

The gene calls are TRBV5-1 and TRBJ2-7, with a tentative D call TRBD1 (6 bases). V was clipped by 3 bases and J by 5 bases, with 12 bases between them. The CDR3 has 13 residues. Germline V gene sequence: CDR1 SGHRS, CDR2 YFSETQ. CDR3 sequence (DNA): TGCGCCAGCAGCTCCACGACAGGTAACGAGCAGTACTTC. Protein sequence: CASSSTTGNEQYF.

The chain recombines TRBV2 with TRBJ2-1; 11 positions match TRBD2. CDR1 is SNHLY, CDR2 FYNNEI, per germline. V trimming: 2 bases; J trimming: 4 bases; junction bases outside the gene matches: 10. This CDR3 region has 18 residues. Written as DNA, the CDR3 is TGTGCCAGCAGTGAAATAGGGACTAGCGGTGGATCGTACAATGAGCAGTTCTTC. Translating gives CASSEIGTSGGSYNEQFF.

This chain links TRBV6-4 with TRBJ1-1; D gene unclear. Trimming took 5 bases from V and 2 from J, leaving 9 bases between them. Germline V gene lookup returns CDR1 MRHNA and CDR2 SNTAGT. This CDR3 is built from 13 residues. Here the CDR3 DNA reads TGTGCCAGCAGTCCCGGGGTAAACACTGAAGCTTTCTTT. It is translated as CASSPGVNTEAFF.

The rearrangement links TRBV12-2 to TRBJ1-5; the table's D call TRBD1 went unverified against the DNA. TRBV12-2 is deemed a pseudogene. CDR3 size: 14 residues. This CDR3 reads CASRSDSWNQPQHF. Here the CDR3 DNA reads TGTGCAAGTCGCTCGGACAGTTGGAATCAGCCCCAGCATTTT.

The rearrangement joins TRBV5-6 to TRBJ2-3; 15 bases are a match to TRBD2. Per germline, CDR1 SGHDT and CDR2 YYEEEE. CDR3 length: 17 amino acids. Trimming took 2 bases from V and 0 from J; bases not matched to a gene: 1. CDR3 sequence: CASSFGLAGGSTDTQYF. For the CDR3, the DNA is TGTGCCAGCAGCTTTGGACTAGCGGGGGGGAGCACAGATACGCAGTATTTT.

The chain carries TRBV19 and TRBJ1-5, with D possibly being TRBD1 (6 bases). This CDR3 is 16 amino acids long. Looked up from germline, CDR1 is LNHDA and CDR2 is SQIVND (reference sequence). The ends were cut back, 3 bases at V and 9 bases at J, with 21 bases in the middle. The DNA for the CDR3 is TGTGCCAGTAGTATTGTCTTGGGGGGGGGCCAATGGCCCCAGCATTTT. Translated: CASSIVLGGGQWPQHF.

The chain combines TRBV11-2 with TRBJ2-7; no firm D call. With 3 bases removed from V and 1 base from J, the gap between germline ends came to 7 bases. Germline V gene sequence: CDR1 SGHAT, CDR2 FQNNGV. CDR3 length: 13 residues. CDR3 DNA: TGTGCCAGCAGCTTTACCAGTTCCTACGAGCAGTACTTC. Translated: CASSFTSSYEQYF.

This chain links TRBV5-1 with TRBJ2-7; 11 bases agree with TRBD1. V shed 4 bases, J shed 5 bases, and the junction held 5 bases outside the gene matches. CDR1 and CDR2 from the germline V gene are SGHRS and YFSETQ. This CDR3 has 14 residues. The CDR3 here is CASSEDRGLHEQYF. The CDR3 DNA sequence: TGCGCCAGCAGCGAGGACAGGGGGCTGCACGAGCAGTACTTC.

The chain joins TRBV5-1 to TRBJ2-7, with 8 bases aligning to TRBD1. CDR1 SGHRS and CDR2 YFSETQ come from the germline V gene. Losses at the gene ends were 4 bases for V and 6 bases for J; bases not matched to a gene: 6. The CDR3 totals 13 residues. This chain's CDR3 is CASSRAQGGEQYF. For the CDR3, the DNA is TGCGCCAGCAGCCGAGCACAGGGGGGCGAGCAGTACTTC.

The chain uses TRBV5-8 and TRBJ1-2; D is undetermined. In germline, CDR1 is SGHTS, CDR2 YDEGEE. CDR3 length: 13 amino acids. V lost 4 bases and J lost 2, with 9 bases in between. The CDR3 nucleotides are TGTGCCAGCAGCACAAACCCAAACTATGGCTACACCTTC. Its protein is CASSTNPNYGYTF.

V is TRBV28 and J is TRBJ2-5; 9 nucleotides line up with TRBD1. Trimming removed 5 bases from V and 5 bases from J; junction bases left unmatched: 3. The CDR3 is 13 amino acids. The germline V gene has CDR1 MDHEN and CDR2 SYDVKM. The CDR3 spells CASSGDREETQYF. CDR3 DNA: TGTGCCAGCAGTGGGGACAGGGAGGAGACCCAGTACTTC. The entire variable domain, with the rest obtained from reference TRBV28 and TRBJ2-5, is as follows: DVKVTQSSRYLVKRTGEKVFLECVQDMDHENMFWYRQDPGLGLRLIYFSYDVKMKEKGDIPEGYSVSREKKERFSLILESASTNQTSMYLCASSGDREETQYFGPGTRLLVL.

V and J are TRBV5-8 and TRBJ2-7, with 8 bases that match TRBD1. The CDR3 covers 13 residues. The V segment lost 0 bases and the J segment 4 bases; nucleotides outside the gene matches: 0. Germline values: CDR1 SGHTS, CDR2 YDEGEE. CDR3 nucleotide sequence: TGTGCCAGCAGCTTGGGGACAGGGTACGAGCAGTACTTC. Its translation is CASSLGTGYEQYF.

This rearrangement joins TRBV18 to TRBJ2-7; 7 bases agree with TRBD1. This CDR3 has 12 amino acids. Losses at the gene ends were 4 bases for V and 4 bases for J; bases not matched to a gene: 1. The germline V gene encodes CDR1 KGHSH and CDR2 LQKENI. This CDR3 reads CASSRDSYEQYF. The CDR3 nucleotides read TGTGCCAGCTCACGGGACAGTTACGAGCAGTACTTC.

The genes are TRBV9 and TRBJ2-5; D is perhaps TRBD2 (7 bases). The CDR3 has 17 residues. The germline V gene encodes CDR1 SGDLS and CDR2 YYNGEE. V lost 0 bases, J lost 0 bases, and 15 bases lay in between. CDR3 amino acids: CASSVAGGQGYQETQYF. DNA for the CDR3: TGTGCCAGCAGCGTAGCGGGGGGCCAGGGATACCAAGAGACCCAGTACTTC. Combining the CDR3 with reference TRBV9 and TRBJ2-5 gives the whole variable domain DSGVTQTPKHLITATGQRVTLRCSPRSGDLSVYWYQQSLDQGLQFLIQYYNGEERAKGNILERFSAQQFPDLHSELNLSSLELGDSALYFCASSVAGGQGYQETQYFGPGTRLLVL.

The rearrangement links TRBV6-6 to TRBJ1-2; TRBD1 agrees at 7 bases. This CDR3 is 15 amino acids long. From germline, CDR1 is MNHNY and CDR2 SVGAGI (reference sequence). V shed 6 bases, J shed 2 bases, and the junction held 9 bases outside the gene matches. CDR3 sequence: CASSPPGQENYGYTF. CDR3 in DNA: TGTGCCAGCAGCCCCCCCGGACAGGAGAACTATGGCTACACCTTC.

The V call is TRBV25-1, the J call TRBJ1-3, with 7 bases identical to TRBD1. Germline V gene data show CDR1 as MGHDK and CDR2 as SYGVNS. V dropped 4 bases and J dropped 0; count of bases not matched to a gene: 6. This CDR3 is 16 amino acids long. The CDR3 is CASSGGQASSGNTIYF. CDR3 nucleotide sequence: TGTGCCAGCAGTGGAGGACAGGCTAGCTCTGGAAACACCATATATTTT.

The rearrangement links TRBV6-6 to TRBJ1-2; D possibly corresponds to TRBD1 (6 bases). V was clipped by 2 bases and J by 2 bases, with 9 bases between them. Germline CDR1 is MNHNY and CDR2 is SVGAGI (reference sequence). The length of the CDR3 is 14 residues. The CDR3 bases are TGTGCCAGCAGTTACCCAGGGGCAAACTATGGCTACACCTTC. As protein: CASSYPGANYGYTF.